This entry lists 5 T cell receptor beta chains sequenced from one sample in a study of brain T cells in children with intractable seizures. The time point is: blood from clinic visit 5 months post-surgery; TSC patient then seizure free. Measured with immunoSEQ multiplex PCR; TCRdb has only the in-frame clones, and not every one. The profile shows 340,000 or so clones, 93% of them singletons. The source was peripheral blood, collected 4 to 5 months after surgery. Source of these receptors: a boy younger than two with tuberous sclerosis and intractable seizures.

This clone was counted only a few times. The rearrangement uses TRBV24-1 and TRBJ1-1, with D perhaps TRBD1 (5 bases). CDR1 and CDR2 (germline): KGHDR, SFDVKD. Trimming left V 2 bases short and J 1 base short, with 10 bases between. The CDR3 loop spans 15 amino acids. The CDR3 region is CATSDYYDRNTEAFF. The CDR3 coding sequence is TGTGCCACCAGTGATTATTATGACAGGAACACTGAAGCTTTCTTT.

CDR3 nucleotides: TGTGCCAGCAGCCATGGGACAGCGGATGAGCAGTTCTTC. Translating it yields CASSHGTADEQFF. The chain joins TRBV12-3 or TRBV12-4 to TRBJ2-1, with 7 bases that match TRBD1. The ends lost 6 bases at V and 8 bases at J; junction bases unmatched: 7. The CDR3 is 13 amino acids.

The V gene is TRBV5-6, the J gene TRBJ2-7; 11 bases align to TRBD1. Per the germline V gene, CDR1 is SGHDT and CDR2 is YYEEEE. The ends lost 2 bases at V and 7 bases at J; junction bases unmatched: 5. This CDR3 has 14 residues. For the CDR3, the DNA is TGTGCCAGCAGCTTCGGGACAGGGGGTTGGGAGCAGTACTTC. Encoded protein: CASSFGTGGWEQYF.

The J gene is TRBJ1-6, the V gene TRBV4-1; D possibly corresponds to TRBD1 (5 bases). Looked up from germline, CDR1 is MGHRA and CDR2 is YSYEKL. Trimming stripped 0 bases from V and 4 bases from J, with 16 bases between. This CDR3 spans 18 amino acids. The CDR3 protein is CASSQEGARDRYNSPLHF. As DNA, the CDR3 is TGCGCCAGCAGCCAAGAGGGAGCCAGGGACCGGTATAATTCACCCCTCCACTTT.

CDR3 sequence (DNA): TGTGCCAGCAGTGAAACTTGGACCAGTGAAAAACTGTTTTTT. Protein sequence: CASSETWTSEKLFF. J is TRBJ1-4 and V is TRBV25-1; D gene ambiguous. Germline CDR1 is MGHDK and CDR2 is SYGVNS. The ends were cut back, 2 bases at V and 7 bases at J, with 11 bases in the middle. This CDR3 has 14 amino acids.